The present T cell receptor beta chain was sequenced within a study of neoadjuvant anti-PD-1 for oral cavity cancer (dated by TCRdb to about 2021). About the study as a whole: Three to four biweekly doses of nivolumab at 3 mg/kg were mostly administered to patients before curative-intent surgical resection. A fourth nivolumab dose was given around day 43 to patients without progression, and definitive surgical resection was performed in those patients on days 50-56. Under RECIST 1.1, a patient counted as a responder if showing complete response, partial response or stable disease, and as a non-responder if showing progression. The parent correlative cohort had approximately twelve patients and a response rate of 33%. What the work shows at the level of the full study, not this receptor alone: The TCR analyses had only a few patients in each response group, and the authors called for validation in larger cohorts. After neoadjuvant nivolumab, non-responders showed significantly higher T cell clonality (Gini index) in PBMCs than responders did. Higher pretreatment blood Treg/Th17 ratios correlated with higher pretreatment blood TCRbeta clonality and lower post-treatment tumor TCRbeta clonality.

The sample's time point, from its label and the paper: after neoadjuvant nivolumab, at surgical resection. None of the patients had received prior systemic or radiation treatment, and all were newly diagnosed with stage II-IVA oral cavity squamous cell carcinoma. The cohort was made up of patients with locally advanced, HPV-negative oral cavity squamous cell carcinoma. Peripheral blood mononuclear cells were analyzed directly, without maintenance or expansion in culture. Samples came from a longitudinal correlative study of a single-arm phase II trial of neoadjuvant nivolumab in oral cavity squamous cell carcinoma. Subject-matched pre- and post-treatment PBMCs and tumors from three responders and three non-responders were subjected to genomic DNA-based TCRbeta sequencing. Peripheral blood mononuclear cells were collected once before nivolumab treatment and again after treatment, at the time of surgery. The Maxwell RSC DNA from Cells kit was used to extract genomic DNA from PBMCs.

This clone was counted only a few times. This clone's antigen is unknown. Nothing much larger sits one base from this clone, and base qualities are not available. For deep sequencing, PBMC libraries mostly used roughly 0.5 ug of input genomic DNA, with six replicates for each sample. TCRbeta libraries were prepared with the immunoSEQ hsTCRbeta kit according to the manufacturer's instructions. The finished libraries were brought together in one pool at 3 to 3.5 nM, which was then read using an Illumina NovaSeq 6000 S4 flow cell. The authors processed their data as follows. The immunoSEQ Analyzer was used for raw data preprocessing and quality control. The analysis was limited to productive rearrangements, and each clonotype was defined by a unique CDR3 amino acid sequence. Repertoire clonality was estimated as the Gini-Simpson index, which was calculated using the R package tcR. Gini indices were compared with Student's t test, and associations with tumor size change were assessed by Pearson correlation. As stored in TCRdb, this immuneACCESS dataset retains in-frame rearrangements with V and J assigned. A fraction of the clones does not appear; measured against another copy, unresolved V genes explain less than half of the discrepancy, and the remainder lacks a known reason. For V, J and clone size, that table is used; D and trimming come from the DNA. The table for this sample lists about 9,500 clones; approximately 68% of them were counted only once. Less than 5.5% of the sample comes from the top ten.

Looking up the germline V gene yields CDR1 SGHTA and CDR2 FQGNSA. Measured from the cysteine to the phenylalanine, the CDR3 is 15 residues long. The only DNA kept is the CDR3, 45 bases in frame from the first base. V loses 5 bases, J loses 1 base, and the germline ends lie 15 bases apart. The chain employs TRBV7-2 and TRBJ2-7, with TRBD2 tentatively as D gene (6 bases match). Sequences were derived from PBMCs, sampled after nivolumab (anti-PD-1) treatment. The source is a person aged 40-85 years with oral cavity squamous cell carcinoma. The encoded CDR3 is CASSPRSSGSYEQYF. The DNA reads TGTGCCAGCAGCCCTAGGTCGAGCGGGTCCTACGAGCAGTACTTC.